This T cell receptor beta chain emerged from a study of cytomegalovirus exposure and HLA in healthy donors. About the research overall: From HLA-typed donors, an early data release held roughly 89 million unique TCRs.

PCR involved 60 Vbeta and 13 Jbeta primers. The repertoire was sequenced with immunoSEQ multiplex PCR; TCRdb's copy has only in-frame clones and lacks some. The data show more than 95,000 clones, over 65% seen once. The study, taken as a whole, reports: The study dropped some indistinguishable V segments, TRBV6-2 and TRBV6-3 among them. In a later analysis, at a false discovery rate of 0.05, 15,000 to 20,000 TCR beta sequences were associated with HLA alleles.

V was clipped by 1 base and J by 0 bases, with 6 bases between them. CDR3 length: 15 amino acids. Germline loops: CDR1 SGHTA, CDR2 FQGNSA. Turning to this clone: Its antigen is not identified.

The sequence came from a man aged 35-49 years in good health and CMV-seropositive. Sequencing was carried out using PBMCs. The chain couples TRBV7-2 to TRBJ1-4; D unclear. CDR3 region: CASSLDRTTNEKLFF. DNA for the CDR3: TGTGCCAGCAGCTTAGACAGAACAACTAATGAAAAACTGTTTTTT. The variable domain in full, completed from reference TRBV7-2 and TRBJ1-4, reads GAGVSQSPSNKVTEKGKDVELRCDPISGHTALYWYRQSLGQGLEFLIYFQGNSAPDKSGLPSDRFSAERTGGSVSTLTIQRTQQEDSAVYLCASSLDRTTNEKLFFGSGTQLSVL.